This T cell receptor (beta chain) was captured in a study of T cells in Graves' hyperthyroidism and ophthalmopathy. Whole-study results and caveats: Ophthalmopathy prediction by the model preceded onset by a median about 6 months.

Any patient presenting with uncontrolled infection, other autoimmune disease, pregnancy or lactation was left out. Ten or more counts support this clonotype. Its target is not known. TCR beta CDR3 regions were amplified from RNA. The primer set for the first-round RT-PCR of the TCR CDR3 was HTBI. One entry per CDR3 protein results from TCRdb running MiXCR on the multiplex PCR reads. Of around 300,000 distinct CDR3 sequences listed, 25% are singletons. The CDR3 totals 13 residues. Germline V gene data show CDR1 as MGHDK and CDR2 as SYGVNS. V lost 3 bases to trimming and J lost 5 bases, with 11 bases between them.

Sequencing input: blood. The chain has TRBV25-1 and TRBJ2-7, with no clear D. The TCR comes from a man aged 40-49 years with Graves' hyperthyroidism that later progressed to Graves' ophthalmopathy. The CDR3 protein is CASSDPRFNEQYF. Here the CDR3 DNA reads TGTGCCAGCAGTGATCCCAGGTTCAACGAGCAGTACTTC.